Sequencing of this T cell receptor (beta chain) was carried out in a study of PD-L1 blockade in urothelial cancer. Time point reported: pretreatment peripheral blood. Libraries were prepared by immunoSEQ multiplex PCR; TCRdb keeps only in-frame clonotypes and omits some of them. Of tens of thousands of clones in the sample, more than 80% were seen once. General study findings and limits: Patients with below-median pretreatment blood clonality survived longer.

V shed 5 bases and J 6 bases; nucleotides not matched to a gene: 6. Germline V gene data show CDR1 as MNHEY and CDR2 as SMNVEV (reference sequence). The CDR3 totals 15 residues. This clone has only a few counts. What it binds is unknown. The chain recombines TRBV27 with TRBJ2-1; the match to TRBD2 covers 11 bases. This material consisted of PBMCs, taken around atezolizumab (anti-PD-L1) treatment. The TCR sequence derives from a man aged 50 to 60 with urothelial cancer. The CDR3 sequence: CASSQTSGGGNEQFF. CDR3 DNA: TGTGCCAGCAGTCAAACTAGCGGGGGTGGCAATGAGCAGTTCTTC.